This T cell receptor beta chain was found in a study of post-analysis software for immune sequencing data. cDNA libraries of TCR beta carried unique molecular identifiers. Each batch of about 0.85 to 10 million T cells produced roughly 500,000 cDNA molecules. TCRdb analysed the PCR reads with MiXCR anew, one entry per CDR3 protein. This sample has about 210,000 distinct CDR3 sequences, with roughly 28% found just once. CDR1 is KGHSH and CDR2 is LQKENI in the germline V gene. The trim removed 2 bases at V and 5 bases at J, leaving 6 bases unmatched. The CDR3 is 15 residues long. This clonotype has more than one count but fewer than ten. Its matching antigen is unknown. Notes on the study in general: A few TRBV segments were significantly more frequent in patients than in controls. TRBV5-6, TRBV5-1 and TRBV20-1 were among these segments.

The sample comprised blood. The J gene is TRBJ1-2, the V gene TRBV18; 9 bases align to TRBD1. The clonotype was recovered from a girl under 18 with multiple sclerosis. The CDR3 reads CASSPEDRGWYGYTF. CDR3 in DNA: TGTGCCAGCTCACCAGAGGACAGGGGCTGGTATGGCTACACCTTC.